One and the same sample provided the 11 T cell receptor beta chains below, sequenced in a study of cytomegalovirus exposure and HLA in healthy donors. Use of 60 Vbeta and 13 Jbeta primers characterized the PCR. The repertoire was sequenced with immunoSEQ multiplex PCR; TCRdb's copy has only in-frame clones and lacks some. Here the sample spans some 110,000 clones, 55% to 70% being singletons. The specimen sequenced was PBMCs. The receptors originated from a woman aged 30 to 39 in good health and CMV-seronegative.

J is TRBJ2-3 and V is TRBV5-1; D is possibly TRBD2 (6 bases). CDR3 length: 15 amino acids. The germline V gene encodes CDR1 SGHRS and CDR2 YFSETQ. V lost 2 bases and J 3 bases, leaving 13 bases between the germline ends. The CDR3 loop reads CASSFAGPSTDTQYF. For the CDR3, the DNA is TGCGCCAGCAGCTTTGCGGGGCCAAGTACAGATACGCAGTATTTT. The full variable domain, rest sourced from reference TRBV5-1 and TRBJ2-3, is KAGVTQTPRYLIKTRGQQVTLSCSPISGHRSVSWYQQTPGQGLQFLFEYFSETQRNKGNFPGRFSGRQFSNSRSEMNVSTLELGDSALYLCASSFAGPSTDTQYFGPGTRLTVL.

This clone was found a few times. CDR3 loop: CASSYSSRVSHYEQYF. In DNA, the CDR3 is TGTGCCAGCAGTTACTCGAGCAGGGTTTCGCACTACGAGCAGTACTTC. The chain recombines TRBV6-5 with TRBJ2-7; weak D call: TRBD1 (5 bases). This CDR3 contains 16 residues. Germline V gene data show CDR1 as MNHEY and CDR2 as SVGAGI. The V and J ends lost 0 bases and 3 bases respectively, with 15 bases between them.

This clone was seen a few times. This chain connects TRBV27 to TRBJ1-1; D may be TRBD1 (5 bases). CDR1 MNHEY and CDR2 SMNVEV come from the germline V gene (reference sequence). The V gene lost 6 bases and the J gene lost 8 bases, with 22 bases spanning the gap. CDR3 length: 15 residues. CDR3 in DNA: TGTGCCAGCAGCCAGGCCGGACTGGGACTGCCCGAAGCTTTCTTT. Translating gives CASSQAGLGLPEAFF.

A remark on this clone: The junction departs from germline at one end; a sequencing error may be responsible. This chain joins TRBV6-1 and TRBJ1-5; 9 nucleotides match TRBD1. CDR1 and CDR2 from the germline V gene are MNHNS and SASEGT. The CDR3 is made up of 17 amino acids. In DNA, the CDR3 is TGTGCCGGCAGTGAATGGCGGGGGACAGGGAGCAATCAGCCCCAGCATTTT. It translates to CAGSEWRGTGSNQPQHF.

The chain couples TRBV4-1 to TRBJ1-2; tentatively, D is TRBD1 (5 bases). This CDR3 is 13 amino acids long. The V and J ends lost 2 bases and 4 bases respectively, with 8 bases between them. Germline assignment: CDR1 MGHRA and CDR2 YSYEKL. CDR3 sequence reads: CASSQTGSYGYTF. For the CDR3, the DNA is TGCGCCAGCAGCCAAACAGGTTCCTATGGCTACACCTTC.

The CDR3 protein is CASTGQGGEKLFF. For the CDR3, the DNA is TGTGCCAGCACTGGACAGGGGGGGGAAAAACTGTTTTTT. The chain uses TRBV2 and TRBJ1-4; TRBD1 matches at 10 bases. After removal of 7 bases from V and 8 bases from J, the junction contained 4 bases not matched to a gene. The CDR3 runs to 13 residues. Germline-derived CDR1 and CDR2 are SNHLY and FYNNEI.

The chain is built from TRBV7-2 and TRBJ2-4; 8 bases line up with TRBD1. Germline CDR1 SGHTA, CDR2 FQGNSA. With V trimmed by 3 bases and J by 1 base, 2 bases remained unmatched. The CDR3 is 15 residues long. The CDR3 bases are TGTGCCAGCAGCTTCGGGGACAGGGCCAAAAACATTCAGTACTTC. This codes for CASSFGDRAKNIQYF.

The chain is built from TRBV9 and TRBJ2-1; 8 bases map to TRBD2. Per germline, CDR1 SGDLS and CDR2 YYNGEE. This CDR3 is built from 14 residues. V dropped 2 bases and J dropped 6; count of bases not matched to a gene: 4. CDR3 in amino acids: CASSVGTRGNEQFF. Here the CDR3 DNA reads TGTGCCAGCAGCGTCGGGACTAGGGGCAATGAGCAGTTCTTC.

The V and J genes are TRBV6-5 and TRBJ2-7; 14 bases map to TRBD2. The V gene end was trimmed by 6 bases and the J gene end by 2 bases; junction bases not matched to a gene: 3. This CDR3 contains 15 residues. Germline V gene data show CDR1 as MNHEY and CDR2 as SVGAGI. The CDR3 DNA follows: TGTGCCAGCAGGGGGGGACTAGCGGGAGCCTACGAGCAGTACTTC. This sequence encodes CASRGGLAGAYEQYF.

This clone appeared a few times. The chain is built from TRBV7-9 and TRBJ1-5; D call uncertain. V was trimmed by 1 base and J by 6 bases, leaving 4 bases between them. The CDR3 length is 12 residues. The germline CDR1 and CDR2 sequences are SEHNR and FQNEAQ (reference sequence). This chain's CDR3 is CASSLDSQPQHF. CDR3 bases: TGTGCCAGCAGCTTAGATAGTCAGCCCCAGCATTTT.

This chain links TRBV7-8 with TRBJ2-2; 8 bases map to TRBD1. The CDR3 has 16 residues. The germline CDR1 and CDR2 sequences are SGHVS and FQNEAQ. Trimming took 2 bases from V and 6 from J; bases not matched to a gene: 8. The DNA of the CDR3 is TGTGCCAGCAGCTTACGCCCAAAACAGGGGGCCGGGGAGCTGTTTTTT. Translating gives CASSLRPKQGAGELFF.